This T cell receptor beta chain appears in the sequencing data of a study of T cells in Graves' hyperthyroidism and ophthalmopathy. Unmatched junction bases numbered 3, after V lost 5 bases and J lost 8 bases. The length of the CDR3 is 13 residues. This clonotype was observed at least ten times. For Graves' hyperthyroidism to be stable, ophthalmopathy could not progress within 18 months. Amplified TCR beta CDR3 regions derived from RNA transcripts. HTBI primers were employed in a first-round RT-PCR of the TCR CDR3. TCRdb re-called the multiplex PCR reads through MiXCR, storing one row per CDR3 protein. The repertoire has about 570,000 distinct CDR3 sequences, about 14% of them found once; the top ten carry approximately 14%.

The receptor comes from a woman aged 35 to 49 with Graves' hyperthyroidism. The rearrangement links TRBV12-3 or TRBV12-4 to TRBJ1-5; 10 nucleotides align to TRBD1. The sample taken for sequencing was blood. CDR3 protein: CASSRDRGEPQHF. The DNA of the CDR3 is TGTGCCAGCAGTCGGGACAGGGGCGAGCCCCAGCATTTT.